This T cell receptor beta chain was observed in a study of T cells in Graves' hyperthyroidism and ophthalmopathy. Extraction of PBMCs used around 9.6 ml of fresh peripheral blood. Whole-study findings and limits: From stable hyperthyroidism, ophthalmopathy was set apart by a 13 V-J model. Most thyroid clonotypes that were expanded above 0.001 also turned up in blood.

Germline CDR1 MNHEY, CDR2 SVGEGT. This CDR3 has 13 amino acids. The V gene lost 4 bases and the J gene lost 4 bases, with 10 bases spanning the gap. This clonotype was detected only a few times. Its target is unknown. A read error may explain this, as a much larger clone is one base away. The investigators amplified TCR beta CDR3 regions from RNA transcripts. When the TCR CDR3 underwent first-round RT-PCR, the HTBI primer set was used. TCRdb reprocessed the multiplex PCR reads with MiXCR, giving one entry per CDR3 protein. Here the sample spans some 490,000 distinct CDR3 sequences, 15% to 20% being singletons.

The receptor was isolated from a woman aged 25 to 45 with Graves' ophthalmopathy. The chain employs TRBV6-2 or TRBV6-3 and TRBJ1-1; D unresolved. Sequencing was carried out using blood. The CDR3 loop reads CASSLGKGTEAFF. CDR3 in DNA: TGTGCCAGCAGTTTGGGGAAGGGCACTGAAGCTTTCTTT.